This paragraph reports one T cell receptor beta chain. Its antigen remains unknown. The record originates from a study of cytomegalovirus exposure and HLA in healthy donors. Study-wide results and limits: Upon later analysis, HLA-associated TCR beta chains proved more clonally expanded than other, equally common chains.

It was with 60 Vbeta and 13 Jbeta primers that the PCR ran. Libraries were prepared by immunoSEQ multiplex PCR; TCRdb keeps only in-frame clonotypes and omits some of them. The repertoire includes 130,000 or so clones, about 80% of them detected once, and more than 1.5% sits in the top ten. Germline V gene lookup returns CDR1 MNHEY and CDR2 SVGAGI. The CDR3 is made up of 14 amino acids. Deletions cut 2 bases from V and 9 bases from J, with 14 bases between. The receptor was isolated from a man between 18 and 29 years old in good health and CMV-seronegative. The chain recombines TRBV6-5 with TRBJ2-1, with TRBD2 as a possible D gene (6 bases). Sequencing was carried out using PBMCs. For the CDR3, the DNA is TGTGCCAGCAGTTACCGGACCGACGGGGGTGAGCAGTTCTTC. Translating it yields CASSYRTDGGEQFF.